The clone carrying this T cell receptor beta chain was recorded at least ten times. Generation of TCR beta libraries employed quantitative 5'-RACE incorporating molecular barcodes. Each CDR3 protein gets one entry after TCRdb re-called the 5' RACE reads with MiXCR. Counted here are 150,000 or so distinct CDR3 sequences, around 20% occurring once; the ten biggest clones make up roughly 7.7%. Trimming removed 2 bases at V and 2 bases at J, with 13 bases between. Germline V gives CDR1 MNHEY, CDR2 SVGAGI. The CDR3 is 15 residues long. This sample was taken from a study of CD8 T cells in ankylosing spondylitis.

The TCR comes from a male donor with ankylosing spondylitis or in good health (not recorded which). The source material was blood, either unsorted or a sorted T cell fraction (not recorded which). The rearrangement links TRBV6-5 to TRBJ2-7; D is ambiguous. Here the CDR3 DNA reads TGTGCCAGCAGTTACGCGGAGCCCCACACCTACGAGCAGTACTTC. Translation gives CASSYAEPHTYEQYF.